This TCR beta chain is drawn from a study of cytomegalovirus exposure and HLA in healthy donors. Background on the study: The 90 to 150 validation repertoires, a later analysis reported, used the same platform as the approximately 730 repertoires from the first cohort.

Measured with immunoSEQ multiplex PCR; TCRdb has only the in-frame clones, and not every one. The sample includes around 75,000 clones, about 82% of them seen just once. Study observations and caveats: Cytomegalovirus-associated status was assigned to around 160 TCR beta chains. In vitro data verified a few CMV-associated chains as specific for CMV antigens.

Germline V gives CDR1 SGHNT, CDR2 YYREEE (reference sequence). With 4 bases clipped from V and 2 bases from J, the junction kept 8 bases outside the gene matches. The CDR3 has 16 residues. Notes on this clone: Its antigen is still unknown.

The sequencing sample was made of PBMCs. The clonotype comes from a man aged 25 to 45 in good health and CMV-seronegative. The gene calls are TRBV5-4 and TRBJ1-3; 8 bases map to TRBD1. The CDR3 sequence is CASSAGDRRPGNTIYF. Written as DNA, the CDR3 is TGTGCCAGCAGCGCCGGGGACAGGAGACCTGGAAACACCATATATTTT.